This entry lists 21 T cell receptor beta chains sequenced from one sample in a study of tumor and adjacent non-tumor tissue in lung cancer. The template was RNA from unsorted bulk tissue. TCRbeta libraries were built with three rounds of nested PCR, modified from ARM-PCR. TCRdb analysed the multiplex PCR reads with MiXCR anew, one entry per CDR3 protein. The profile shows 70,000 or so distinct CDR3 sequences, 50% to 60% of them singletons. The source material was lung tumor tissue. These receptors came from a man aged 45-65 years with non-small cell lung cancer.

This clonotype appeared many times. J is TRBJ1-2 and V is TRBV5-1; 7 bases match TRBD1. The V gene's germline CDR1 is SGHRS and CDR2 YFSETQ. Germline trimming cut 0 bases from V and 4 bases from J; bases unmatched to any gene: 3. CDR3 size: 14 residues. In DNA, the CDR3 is TGCGCCAGCAGCTTGGAGGGGGCGGTCTATGGCTACACCTTC. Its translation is CASSLEGAVYGYTF.

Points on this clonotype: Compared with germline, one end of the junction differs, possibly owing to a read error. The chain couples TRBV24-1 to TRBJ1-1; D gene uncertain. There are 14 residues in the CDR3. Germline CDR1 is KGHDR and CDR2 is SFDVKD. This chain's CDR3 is CTTSDSGQNTKAFF. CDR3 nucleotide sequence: TGTACCACCAGTGACTCCGGGCAAAACACTAAAGCTTTCTTT.

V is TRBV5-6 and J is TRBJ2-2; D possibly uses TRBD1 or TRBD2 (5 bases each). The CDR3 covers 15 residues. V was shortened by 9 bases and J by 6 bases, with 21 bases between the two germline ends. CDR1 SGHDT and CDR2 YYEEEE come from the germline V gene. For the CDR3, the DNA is TGTGCCAACACCATGCCTGGGGGTAACTCCGGGGAGCTGTTTTTT. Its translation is CANTMPGGNSGELFF.

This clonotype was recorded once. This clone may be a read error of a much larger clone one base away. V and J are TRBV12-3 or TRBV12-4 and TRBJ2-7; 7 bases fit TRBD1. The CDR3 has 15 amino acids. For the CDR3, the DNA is TGTGCCAGCAGTCCAGGACAGGTAGGGGCCTACGAGCGGTACTTC. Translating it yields CASSPGQVGAYERYF.

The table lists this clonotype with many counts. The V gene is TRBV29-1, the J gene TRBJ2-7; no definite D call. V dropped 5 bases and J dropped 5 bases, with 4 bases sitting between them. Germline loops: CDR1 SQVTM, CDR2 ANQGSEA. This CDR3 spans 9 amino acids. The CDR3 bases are TGCAGCGTTTTGGACGAGCAGTACTTC. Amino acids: CSVLDEQYF.

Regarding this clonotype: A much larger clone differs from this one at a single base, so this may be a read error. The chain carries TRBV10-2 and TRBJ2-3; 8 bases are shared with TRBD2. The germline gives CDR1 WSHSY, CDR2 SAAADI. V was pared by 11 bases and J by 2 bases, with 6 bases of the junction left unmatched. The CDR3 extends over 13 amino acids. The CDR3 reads CAARGGTTDTQYF. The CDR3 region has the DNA TGCGCCGCCCGCGGGGGGACCACAGATACGCAGTATTTT.

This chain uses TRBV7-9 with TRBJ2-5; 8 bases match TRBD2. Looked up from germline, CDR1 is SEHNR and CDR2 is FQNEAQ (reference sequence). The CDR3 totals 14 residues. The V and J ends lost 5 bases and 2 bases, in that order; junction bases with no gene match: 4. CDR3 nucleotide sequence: TGTGCCAGCAGCCTACTAGCGGAGCAAGAGACCCAGTACTTC. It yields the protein CASSLLAEQETQYF.

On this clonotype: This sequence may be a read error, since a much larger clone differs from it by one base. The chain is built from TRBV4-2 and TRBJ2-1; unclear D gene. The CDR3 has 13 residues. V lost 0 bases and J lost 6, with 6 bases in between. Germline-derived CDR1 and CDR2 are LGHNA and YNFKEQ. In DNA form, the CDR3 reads TGTGCCAGCAGCCAAGAATGGGGCAATGAGCAGTTCTTC. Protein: CASSQEWGNEQFF.

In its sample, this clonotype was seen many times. Here the CDR3 reads CAISFDSYPGNTIYF. CDR3 nucleotides: TGTGCCATCAGTTTCGACAGCTACCCTGGAAACACCATATATTTT. V usage is TRBV10-3 and J usage is TRBJ1-3, with a tentative D call TRBD1 (5 bases). V was cut by 5 bases and J by 2 bases, with 13 bases left in between. Germline V gene lookup returns CDR1 ENHRY and CDR2 SYGVKD. This CDR3 region has 15 residues.

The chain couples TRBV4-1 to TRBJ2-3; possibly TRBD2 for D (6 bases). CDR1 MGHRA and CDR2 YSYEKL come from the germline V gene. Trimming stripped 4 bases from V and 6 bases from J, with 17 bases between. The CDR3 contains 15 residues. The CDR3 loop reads CASSRTNREVDTQYF. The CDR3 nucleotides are TGCGCCAGCAGCCGGACTAATAGGGAGGTGGATACGCAGTATTTT.

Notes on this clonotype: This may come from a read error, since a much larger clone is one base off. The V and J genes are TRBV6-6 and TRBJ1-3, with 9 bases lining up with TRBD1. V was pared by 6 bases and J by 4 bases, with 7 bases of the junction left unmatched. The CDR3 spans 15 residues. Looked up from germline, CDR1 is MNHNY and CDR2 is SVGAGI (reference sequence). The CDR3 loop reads CASSTGTGNGNTIYF. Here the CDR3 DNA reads TGTGCCAGCAGCACCGGGACAGGGAACGGAAACACCATATATTTT.

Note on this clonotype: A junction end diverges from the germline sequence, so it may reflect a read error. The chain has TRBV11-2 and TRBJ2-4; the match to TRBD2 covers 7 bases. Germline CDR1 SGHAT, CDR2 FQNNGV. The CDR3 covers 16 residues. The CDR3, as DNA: TGTGCCGGCGCGGCTCAGCTAGCGGCCTCCAAAAACGTTCAGTACTTC. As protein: CAGAAQLAASKNVQYF.

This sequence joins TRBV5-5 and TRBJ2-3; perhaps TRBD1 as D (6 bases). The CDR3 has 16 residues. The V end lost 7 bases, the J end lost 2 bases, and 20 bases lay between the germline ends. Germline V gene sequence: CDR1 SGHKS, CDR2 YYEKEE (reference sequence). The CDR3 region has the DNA TGTGCCAGCGGCCCGTTGTTGACAGGCATCACAGATACGCAGTATTTT. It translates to CASGPLLTGITDTQYF.

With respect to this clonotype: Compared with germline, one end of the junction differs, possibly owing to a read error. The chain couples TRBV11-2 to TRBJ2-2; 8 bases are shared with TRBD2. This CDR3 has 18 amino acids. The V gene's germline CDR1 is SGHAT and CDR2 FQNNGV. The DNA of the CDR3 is TGTGCCAGCAGCCTCCGAGGGGTACCGGGGGGGCGCACCGGAGAGCTGTTTTTT. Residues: CASSLRGVPGGRTGELFF.

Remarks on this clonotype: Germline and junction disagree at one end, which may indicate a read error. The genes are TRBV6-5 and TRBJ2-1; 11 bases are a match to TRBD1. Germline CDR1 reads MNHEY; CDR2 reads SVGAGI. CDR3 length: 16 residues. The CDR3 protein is CASSLGQGGSYNDQFF. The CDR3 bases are TGTGCCAGCAGTTTGGGACAGGGGGGCTCCTACAATGACCAGTTCTTC.

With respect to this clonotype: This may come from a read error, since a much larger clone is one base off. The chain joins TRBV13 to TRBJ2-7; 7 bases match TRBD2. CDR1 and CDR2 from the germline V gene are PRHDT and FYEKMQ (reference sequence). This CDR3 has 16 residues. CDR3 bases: TGTGCCAGCAGCTTAGTACCCCCCGCGGGAGACTACGTGCAGTACTTC. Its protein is CASSLVPPAGDYVQYF. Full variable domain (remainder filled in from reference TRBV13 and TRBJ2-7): AAGVIQSPRHLIKEKRETATLKCYPIPRHDTVYWYQQGPGQDPQFLISFYEKMQSDKGSIPDRFSAQQFSDYHSELNMSSLELGDSALYFCASSLVPPAGDYVQYFGPGTRLTVT.

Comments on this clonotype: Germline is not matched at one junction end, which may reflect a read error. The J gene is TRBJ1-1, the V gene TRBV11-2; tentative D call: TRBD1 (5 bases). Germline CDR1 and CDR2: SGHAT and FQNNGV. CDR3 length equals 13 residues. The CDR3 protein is CTSSNGGGTEAFF. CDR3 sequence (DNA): TGTACCAGCAGCAACGGGGGTGGCACTGAAGCTTTCTTT.

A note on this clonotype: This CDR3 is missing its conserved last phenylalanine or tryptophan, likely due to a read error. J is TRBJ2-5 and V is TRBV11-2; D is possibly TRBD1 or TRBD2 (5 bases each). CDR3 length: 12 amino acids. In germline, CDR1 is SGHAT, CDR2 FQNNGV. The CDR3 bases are TGCGCCAGCAGGGAGAATCAAGAGACCCAGTACCTA. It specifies CASRENQETQYL.

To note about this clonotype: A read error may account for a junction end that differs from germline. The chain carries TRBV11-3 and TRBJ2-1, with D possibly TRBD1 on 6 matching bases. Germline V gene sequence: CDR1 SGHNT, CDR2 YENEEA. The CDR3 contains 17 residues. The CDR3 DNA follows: TGTGCCAGCAGCTTAGGGGTTAGCAGGGGACCTGGCGATGAGCTGCTCTTC. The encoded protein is CASSLGVSRGPGDELLF.

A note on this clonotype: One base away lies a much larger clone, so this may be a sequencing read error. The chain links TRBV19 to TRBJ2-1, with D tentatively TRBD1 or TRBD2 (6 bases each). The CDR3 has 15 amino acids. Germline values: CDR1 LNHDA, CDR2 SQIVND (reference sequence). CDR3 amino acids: CASIIVGGSYNEHFF. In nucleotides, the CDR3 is TGTGCCAGTATTATTGTAGGGGGGTCCTACAATGAGCATTTCTTC.

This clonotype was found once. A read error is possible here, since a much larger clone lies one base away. CDR3 sequence (DNA): TGCGCCAGCAGCCGCGAGGACAGGGGTGAGAATCAGCCCCAGCATTTT. This encodes CASSREDRGENQPQHF. The chain couples TRBV4-1 to TRBJ1-5; TRBD1 matches at 9 bases. The V and J ends lost 4 bases and 4 bases, in that order; junction bases with no gene match: 8. The CDR3 covers 16 residues. Germline-derived CDR1 and CDR2 are MGHRA and YSYEKL.